The 25 T cell receptor beta chains given below trace back to one sample, sequenced in a study of technical replicates of blood from a handful of donors. Clones were sequenced by immunoSEQ multiplex PCR, and TCRdb holds only the in-frame ones, with some missing. The sample carries around 69,000 clones, approximately 96% recorded once. The sequenced sample was T cells isolated from PBMCs. Every receptor here comes from a human donor in good health.

V and J are TRBV5-1 and TRBJ1-1; 8 bases are a match to TRBD1. This CDR3 contains 16 residues. Germline V gives CDR1 SGHRS, CDR2 YFSETQ. The J segment lost 1 base and the V segment lost 0 bases, leaving 5 bases of the junction unmatched. CDR3 residues: CASSLGQGSANTEAFF. CDR3 nucleotides: TGCGCCAGCAGCTTGGGACAGGGGTCTGCGAACACTGAAGCTTTCTTT.

This CDR3 is CAWSGLDRPNSPLHF. As DNA, the CDR3 is TGTGCCTGGAGTGGACTAGATCGGCCGAATTCACCCCTCCACTTT. The chain combines TRBV30 with TRBJ1-6, with unresolved D. This CDR3 contains 15 residues. Germline V gives CDR1 GTSNPN, CDR2 SVGIG (reference sequence). Trimming pared 1 base from V and 7 bases from J, leaving 14 bases between.

The rearrangement joins TRBV6-6 to TRBJ2-1, with D perhaps TRBD1 (6 bases). This CDR3 region has 15 residues. Germline V gene data show CDR1 as MNHNY and CDR2 as SVGAGI (reference sequence). Trimming stripped 7 bases from V and 3 bases from J, with 16 bases between. In nucleotides, the CDR3 is TGTGCCAGCAACATCAGGGGTCAGGACTACAATGAGCAGTTCTTC. Translating it yields CASNIRGQDYNEQFF.

The rearrangement joins TRBV18 to TRBJ1-5, with a weak D call TRBD1 (6 bases). This CDR3 has 18 residues. V dropped 2 bases and J dropped 0 bases, with 17 bases sitting between them. CDR1 is KGHSH, CDR2 LQKENI, per germline. The CDR3 nucleotides read TGTGCCAGCTCACCAGGAGCAGGGGCGTTCGATAGCAATCAGCCCCAGCATTTT. The encoded protein is CASSPGAGAFDSNQPQHF.

The J gene is TRBJ2-7, the V gene TRBV7-2; D may be TRBD1 (6 bases). Germline CDR1 and CDR2: SGHTA and FQGNSA. V lost 6 bases to trimming and J lost 6 bases, with 15 bases between them. The CDR3 contains 13 residues. The CDR3 region has the DNA TGTGCCAGCAGACTAAACAGGGTCGCCGAGCAGTACTTC. It encodes CASRLNRVAEQYF.

The rearrangement uses TRBV1 and TRBJ2-3; the table names TRBD2, a call not compared with the DNA. TRBV1 corresponds to a pseudogene. The CDR3 extends over 13 amino acids. The CDR3 here is CTSNSVSGYTQYF. DNA for the CDR3: TGCACCAGCAACTCGGTGAGCGGCTATACGCAGTATTTT.

The chain has TRBV11-2 and TRBJ1-2; 9 bases match TRBD1. This CDR3 is built from 17 residues. In germline, CDR1 is SGHAT, CDR2 FQNNGV. Trimming cost V 0 bases and J 4 bases; bases outside gene matches: 9. DNA of the CDR3: TGTGCCAGCAGCTTAGATTACGAGGACAGGGGCCTCTATGGCTACACCTTC. Translation: CASSLDYEDRGLYGYTF.

The CDR3 loop reads CSVEVRLTQYF. CDR3 DNA: TGCAGCGTTGAAGTGAGACTCACGCAGTATTTT. The chain carries TRBV29-1 and TRBJ2-3; D is unresolved. Trimming left V 1 base short and J 9 bases short, with 8 bases between. Germline values: CDR1 SQVTM, CDR2 ANQGSEA. The CDR3 runs 11 residues.

The chain has TRBV11-2 and TRBJ1-2, with TRBD1 as a possible D gene (6 bases). Germline CDR1 is SGHAT and CDR2 is FQNNGV. V was trimmed by 5 bases and J by 0 bases, leaving 13 bases between them. The CDR3 is made up of 15 amino acids. CDR3 loop: CASSVRDIANYGYTF. CDR3 DNA sequence: TGTGCCAGCAGCGTTAGGGACATTGCTAACTATGGCTACACCTTC.

The count of this clone is one. Its ends do not fully match the called genes, so a read error is possible. CDR3 nucleotide sequence: TGTGCTAGCAGCTTCCTACCCATGGATACGCAGTATTTT. Translation gives CASSFLPMDTQYF. This rearrangement joins TRBV7-7 to TRBJ2-3, with unresolved D. This CDR3 has 13 residues. CDR1 SSHAT and CDR2 FNYEAQ come from the germline V gene (reference sequence). Full variable domain (rest looked up from reference TRBV7-7 and TRBJ2-3): GAGVSQSPRYKVTKRGQDVTLRCDPISSHATLYWYQQALGQGPEFLTYFNYEAQPDKSGLPSDRFSAERPEGSISTLTIQRTEQRDSAMYRCASSFLPMDTQYFGPGTRLTVL.

The V call is TRBV2, the J call TRBJ2-2; no firm D call. The germline V gene encodes CDR1 SNHLY and CDR2 FYNNEI. The CDR3 consists of 12 residues. Trimming shortened V by 4 bases and J by 7 bases, and 7 bases separated the two germline ends. The CDR3 bases are TGTGCCAGCAGTGTTGTACTCGGGGAGCTGTTTTTT. Translated: CASSVVLGELFF.

V usage is TRBV2 and J usage is TRBJ2-5, with D possibly matching TRBD1 (6 bases). V was cut by 6 bases and J by 3 bases, with 17 bases left in between. The CDR3 loop spans 15 amino acids. CDR1 is SNHLY, CDR2 FYNNEI, per germline. This CDR3 reads CASRRDTLGEETQYF. The CDR3, as DNA: TGTGCCAGCAGGAGGGACACTCTCGGCGAAGAGACCCAGTACTTC.

V and J are TRBV29-1 and TRBJ1-1, with unresolved D. Looked up from germline, CDR1 is SQVTM and CDR2 is ANQGSEA. The CDR3 is 13 amino acids. Trimming removed 4 bases from V and 5 bases from J, with 14 bases in between. CDR3 DNA: TGCAGCGTTGGGGCCCGGGAAGGGACTGAAGCTTTCTTT. Its protein is CSVGAREGTEAFF.

The chain joins TRBV25-1 to TRBJ2-1; a weak D match, TRBD1 (6 bases). The CDR3 runs 13 residues. The ends were cut back, 5 bases at V and 9 bases at J, with 14 bases in the middle. Germline values: CDR1 MGHDK, CDR2 SYGVNS. CDR3 amino acids: CASSPAGESEQFF. In DNA, the CDR3 is TGTGCCAGCAGTCCCGCAGGGGAGTCTGAGCAGTTCTTC.

The J gene is TRBJ1-5, the V gene TRBV7-4, with D maybe TRBD1 (6 bases). The CDR3 totals 18 residues. The germline CDR1 and CDR2 sequences are SGHVT and SQSDAQ. The germline V and J ends were trimmed by 0 bases and 0 bases, with 15 bases remaining between them. CDR3 nucleotide sequence: TGTGCCAGCAGCTTAGCCCCTAGGGGACAAGATAGCAATCAGCCCCAGCATTTT. Translation: CASSLAPRGQDSNQPQHF.

The CDR3 sequence is CASSGQGNYGYTF. CDR3 sequence (DNA): TGTGCCAGCAGCGGACAGGGGAACTATGGCTACACCTTC. V gene TRBV7-2 combines with J gene TRBJ1-2; 9 bases are shared with TRBD1. The trim removed 5 bases at V and 2 bases at J, leaving 0 bases unmatched. CDR3 length equals 13 residues. Germline lookup yields CDR1 SGHTA and CDR2 FQGNSA.

The CDR3 DNA is TGTGCCAGTAGTACTTCTAGCGGAGGTTCTCACGAGCAGTACTTC. Its protein product is CASSTSSGGSHEQYF. The chain combines TRBV19 with TRBJ2-7; 7 bases are a match to TRBD2. This CDR3 is 15 amino acids long. Per germline, CDR1 LNHDA and CDR2 SQIVND (reference sequence). The ends lost 4 bases at V and 5 bases at J; junction bases unmatched: 11.

The chain is built from TRBV6-6 and TRBJ2-7, with no clear D. V lost 0 bases, J lost 5 bases, and 17 bases lay in between. Germline V gives CDR1 MNHNY, CDR2 SVGAGI (reference sequence). The CDR3 contains 16 residues. The CDR3 coding sequence is TGTGCCAGCAGTTACTCCCGCGGTCCGCTCTTCGACGAGCAGTACTTC. It encodes CASSYSRGPLFDEQYF.

This chain connects TRBV19 to TRBJ1-5; 7 bases map to TRBD1. Germline CDR1 LNHDA, CDR2 SQIVND (reference sequence). V lost 10 bases to trimming and J lost 6 bases; unmatched junction nucleotides: 21. This CDR3 comprises 17 residues. The CDR3 spells CATTGTVLVRGGQPQHF. The DNA for the CDR3 is TGTGCCACCACCGGGACAGTTTTAGTTCGGGGGGGTCAGCCCCAGCATTTT. Combining the CDR3 with reference TRBV19 and TRBJ1-5 gives the whole variable domain DGGITQSPKYLFRKEGQNVTLSCEQNLNHDAMYWYRQDPGQGLRLIYYSQIVNDFQKGDIAEGYSVSREKKESFPLTVTSAQKNPTAFYLCATTGTVLVRGGQPQHFGDGTRLSIL.

The chain carries TRBV7-9 and TRBJ1-5; weak D call: TRBD1 (5 bases). CDR3 size: 15 residues. Per germline, CDR1 SEHNR and CDR2 FQNEAQ (reference sequence). Deletions cut 2 bases from V and 7 bases from J, with 15 bases between. This CDR3 is CASSLSGLEGQPQHF. CDR3 in DNA: TGTGCCAGCAGCTTATCGGGACTCGAGGGGCAGCCCCAGCATTTT.

The chain recombines TRBV6-6 with TRBJ2-5; 10 nucleotides line up with TRBD1. The junction had 10 bases not matched to a gene; V was cut back by 6 bases and J by 9 bases. Germline V CDR1 and CDR2: MNHNY, SVGAGI (reference sequence). This CDR3 region has 14 residues. CDR3 nucleotides: TGTGCCAGCAGAACCTGGACAGGACAGGGGGCCCAGTACTTC. It specifies CASRTWTGQGAQYF.

V usage is TRBV28 and J usage is TRBJ1-2; D uncertain. The V end was cut by 4 bases, the J end by 2 bases, with 17 bases between. In germline, CDR1 is MDHEN, CDR2 SYDVKM. This CDR3 comprises 16 residues. The CDR3 spells CASSSPPGGRNYGYTF. In DNA form, the CDR3 reads TGTGCCAGCAGTTCCCCCCCAGGCGGGCGGAACTATGGCTACACCTTC.

This clone has a single count. J is TRBJ1-2 and V is TRBV4-1, with TRBD1 identical over 8 bases. The germline V gene encodes CDR1 MGHRA and CDR2 YSYEKL. The CDR3 totals 16 residues. The V and J ends lost 3 bases and 6 bases, in that order; junction bases with no gene match: 12. The CDR3 nucleotides read TGCGCCAGCAGCCATTCCTTTCAGGGGGCGATTGATGGCTACACCTTC. It encodes CASSHSFQGAIDGYTF.

The chain is built from TRBV10-3 and TRBJ1-1; 11 nucleotides agree with TRBD1. The J segment lost 6 bases and the V segment lost 6 bases, leaving 9 bases of the junction unmatched. The V gene's germline CDR1 is ENHRY and CDR2 SYGVKD. This CDR3 region has 15 residues. CDR3 nucleotides: TGTGCCATCAGCAGGACAGGGGGCCGGACGTCTGAAGCTTTCTTT. Translated: CAISRTGGRTSEAFF.

The chain couples TRBV19 to TRBJ2-1, with 9 bases identical to TRBD2. Germline assignment: CDR1 LNHDA and CDR2 SQIVND (reference sequence). This CDR3 is built from 16 residues. V shed 5 bases and J 4 bases; nucleotides not matched to a gene: 9. The CDR3 is CASSSSGTSIYNEQFF. DNA for the CDR3: TGTGCCAGTAGTTCATCTGGGACTAGCATTTACAATGAGCAGTTCTTC.